This is a list of T cell receptor beta chains from one sample in a study of cytomegalovirus exposure and HLA in healthy donors. Using immunoSEQ multiplex PCR, the repertoire was profiled, and TCRdb retains in-frame clones only, with some absent. The sample has around 150,000 clones; around 72% are singletons. Source material: PBMCs. These receptors all stem from a man aged 35-49 years in good health and CMV-seronegative. Both conserved end residues are part of each CDR3. The D gene is left open where the match is weak. Size is stated for part of the rows, as once, few or many counts, or as a class when the clone is expanded.

cdr3_nt cdr3_aa j_call clone_size d_call v_call
TGTGCCAGCACTCCGGGACAGGGGGGCAATGAGCAGTTCTTC CASTPGQGGNEQFF TRBJ2-1 - TRBD1 TRBV2
TGTGCCAGTAAAGCCCTGGGGGGCACTGAAGCTTTCTTT CASKALGGTEAFF TRBJ1-1 - - TRBV19
TGTGCCAGCAGTTTGCAGGGGGCATCTGGGGCCAACGTCCTGACTTTC CASSLQGASGANVLTF TRBJ2-6 - TRBD1 TRBV28
TGTGCCAGCAGAGGCGGGGGGGAGTATTACAATGAGCAGTTCTTC CASRGGGEYYNEQFF TRBJ2-1 once TRBD2 TRBV28
TGTGCCAGTAGTATTCAGGGAACCGGGGAGCTGTTTTTT CASSIQGTGELFF TRBJ2-2 - - TRBV19
TGTGCCAGCAGTGAACCGGGACTCTATGGCTACACCTTC CASSEPGLYGYTF TRBJ1-2 few - TRBV2
TGTGCCAGCAGCTTGATGGGGGGGTACGACAATGAGCAGTTCTTC CASSLMGGYDNEQFF TRBJ2-1 - TRBD2 TRBV11-2
TGTGCCACCAGGACCGACAGGGGGCTAGGTCAGCCCCAGCATTTT CATRTDRGLGQPQHF TRBJ1-5 - TRBD1 TRBV15
TGTGCCTGGAGTTCGGCCCCCAGGGGGTTAGGGTACGAGCAGTACTTC CAWSSAPRGLGYEQYF TRBJ2-7 - TRBD1 TRBV30
TGTGCCAGCAGCGAGACAGGGGGCGAGCAGTACTTC CASSETGGEQYF TRBJ2-7 - TRBD1 TRBV5-4
TGCAGCGCAATAGCGAACCTGCCAGATACGCAGTATTTT CSAIANLPDTQYF TRBJ2-3 - - TRBV29-1
TGTGCCAGCAGTGAAGAGGTCGGGGGAAATCAGCCCCAGCATTTT CASSEEVGGNQPQHF TRBJ1-5 - - TRBV6-1
TGTGCCAGCAGCTTGGGGTCTAGCGGGACCACTAGCACAGATACGCAGTATTTT CASSLGSSGTTSTDTQYF TRBJ2-3 - TRBD2 TRBV5-6
TGTGCCAGCTCACCGGCGGGAGGGCCGGGTGAGCAGTACTTC CASSPAGGPGEQYF TRBJ2-7 - TRBD2 TRBV18
TGTGCCAGTAGTATCGAGCGGGGGGCCTACGAGCAGTACTTC CASSIERGAYEQYF TRBJ2-7 - TRBD2 TRBV19
TGTGCCAGCAGCTTACAGCTAGCCTCCTACGAGCAGTACTTC CASSLQLASYEQYF TRBJ2-7 - - TRBV11-2
TGCGCCAGCAGCAGAGGACAGGGAAACTCTGGGGCCAACGTCCTGACTTTC CASSRGQGNSGANVLTF TRBJ2-6 - TRBD1 TRBV4-1
TGTGCCAGCAGCTCCTACATGGGGGGTTTCGCTGGCTACACCTTC CASSSYMGGFAGYTF TRBJ1-2 - - TRBV7-2
TGTGCCAGCAGCTTGGGCTTGGGGCACGTGATGAACACTGAAGCTTTCTTT CASSLGLGHVMNTEAFF TRBJ1-1 - - TRBV5-4
TGTGCCACCAGCGGCCCCGCCGCGACTAGCGGGAGAGAGGTTTGCACAGATACGCAGTATTTT CATSGPAATSGREVCTDTQYF TRBJ2-3 - TRBD2 TRBV15
TGTGCCAGCAGTTCGGGTCGGATTAGTGAAGCTTTCTTT CASSSGRISEAFF TRBJ1-1 few - TRBV27